A single sample is the source of the 24 T cell receptor beta chains below, sequenced in a study of OX40 agonist ivuxolimab in advanced cancers. Assay: immunoSEQ multiplex PCR; the TCRdb copy retains only in-frame clones and omits some. The sample carries roughly 99,000 clones, around 90% recorded once. The material was CD4+ or CD8+ T cells sorted from blood, obtained in a trial of the OX40 agonist ivuxolimab. The receptors were gathered from an adult with an advanced solid tumor such as melanoma, head and neck, liver or kidney cancer.

The genes are TRBV11-3 and TRBJ2-7; TRBD1 aligns across 9 bases. Looked up from germline, CDR1 is SGHNT and CDR2 is YENEEA. This CDR3 is 13 amino acids long. The ends lost 0 bases at V and 10 bases at J; junction bases unmatched: 4. CDR3 protein: CASSLEDRGGQYF. The CDR3, as DNA: TGTGCCAGCAGCTTAGAGGACAGGGGAGGACAGTACTTC.

This clone was counted once. The rearrangement links TRBV5-6 to TRBJ1-3; TRBD1 agrees at 7 bases. CDR1 and CDR2 (germline): SGHDT, YYEEEE. This CDR3 comprises 16 residues. Losses at the gene ends were 4 bases for V and 10 bases for J; bases not matched to a gene: 17. CDR3 in amino acids: CASSATDRQLEGTIYF. Here the CDR3 DNA reads TGTGCCAGCAGCGCGACGGACAGGCAGCTTGAAGGGACCATATATTTT.

The rearrangement joins TRBV27 to TRBJ1-3; tentative D call: TRBD1 (6 bases). Germline CDR1 and CDR2: MNHEY and SMNVEV (reference sequence). The CDR3 consists of 17 residues. Deletions cut 2 bases from V and 4 bases from J, with 18 bases between. The CDR3 bases are TGTGCCAGCAGTTTAGGGCCCTGGGGGGCGTCCGGAAACACCATATATTTT. It is translated as CASSLGPWGASGNTIYF.

The rearrangement links TRBV7-9 to TRBJ1-6; 8 bases map to TRBD1. With V trimmed by 6 bases and J by 9 bases, 13 bases remained unmatched. The CDR3 contains 16 residues. Germline V gene sequence: CDR1 SEHNR, CDR2 FQNEAQ (reference sequence). CDR3 in DNA: TGTGCCAGCAGTTCGTGGGCAGGGACAGGAACTTCACCCCTCCACTTT. This codes for CASSSWAGTGTSPLHF.

The CDR3 loop is CASSGGQGATNEKLFF. The CDR3 nucleotides are TGTGCCAGCAGCGGTGGACAGGGGGCAACTAATGAAAAACTGTTTTTT. J is TRBJ1-4 and V is TRBV9; 10 bases line up with TRBD1. The germline V gene encodes CDR1 SGDLS and CDR2 YYNGEE. The CDR3 is 16 residues long. V shed 3 bases and J 0 bases; nucleotides not matched to a gene: 2.

This chain connects TRBV28 to TRBJ2-3; 7 bases are shared with TRBD2. V shed 6 bases and J 4 bases; nucleotides not matched to a gene: 4. The germline gives CDR1 MDHEN, CDR2 SYDVKM. The CDR3 runs to 13 residues. The CDR3 nucleotides read TGTGCCAGCAGAACGGGAGGAGCAGATACGCAGTATTTT. Protein product: CASRTGGADTQYF. The variable domain in full, completed from reference TRBV28 and TRBJ2-3, reads DVKVTQSSRYLVKRTGEKVFLECVQDMDHENMFWYRQDPGLGLRLIYFSYDVKMKEKGDIPEGYSVSREKKERFSLILESASTNQTSMYLCASRTGGADTQYFGPGTRLTVL.

This sequence joins TRBV28 and TRBJ1-2; the D is unclear. Germline lookup yields CDR1 MDHEN and CDR2 SYDVKM. The CDR3 totals 14 residues. V was trimmed by 6 bases and J by 2 bases, leaving 13 bases between them. The CDR3 nucleotides read TGTGCCAGCAGCGGGTCGACCGAAAACTATGGCTACACCTTC. Its protein product is CASSGSTENYGYTF.

As for this clone: At one of its ends the junction is not consistent with the germline gene, which may arise from a read error. J is TRBJ2-1 and V is TRBV7-6; 11 bases align to TRBD2. CDR1 and CDR2 from the germline V gene are SGHVS and FNYEAQ. The length of the CDR3 is 15 residues. CDR3 coding DNA: TGTGCCAGCAGGTTAGGGACTAGCGGTCACAATGAGCAGTTCTTC. This sequence encodes CASRLGTSGHNEQFF. Filled out from reference TRBV7-6 and TRBJ2-1, the complete variable domain reads GAGVSQSPRYKVTKRGQDVALRCDPISGHVSLYWYRQALGQGPEFLTYFNYEAQQDKSGLPNDRFSAERPEGSISTLTIQRTEQRDSAMYRCASRLGTSGHNEQFFGPGTRLTVL.

This chain links TRBV5-1 with TRBJ1-1; 10 bases align to TRBD1. Per the germline V gene, CDR1 is SGHRS and CDR2 is YFSETQ. Trimming at V came to 4 bases and at J to 1 base, leaving 4 bases not matched to a gene. The CDR3 has 15 amino acids. The CDR3: CASSETGGRNTEAFF. The CDR3 DNA is TGCGCCAGCAGCGAGACAGGGGGCAGGAACACTGAAGCTTTCTTT. Full variable domain (outside the CDR3, taken from reference TRBV5-1 and TRBJ1-1): KAGVTQTPRYLIKTRGQQVTLSCSPISGHRSVSWYQQTPGQGLQFLFEYFSETQRNKGNFPGRFSGRQFSNSRSEMNVSTLELGDSALYLCASSETGGRNTEAFFGQGTRLTVV.

This clone was seen just once. The V gene is TRBV28, the J gene TRBJ2-1; 8 bases are shared with TRBD1. Germline lookup yields CDR1 MDHEN and CDR2 SYDVKM. The CDR3 spans 14 residues. The V gene end was trimmed by 5 bases and the J gene end by 7 bases; junction bases not matched to a gene: 7. This CDR3 is CASSLPTGVNEQFF. The CDR3, as DNA: TGTGCCAGCAGTCTGCCGACAGGGGTGAATGAGCAGTTCTTC.

The chain links TRBV7-3 to TRBJ2-3; D remains unclear. The V gene's germline CDR1 is SGHTA and CDR2 FQGTGA. The CDR3 length is 15 residues. Trimming cost V 5 bases and J 1 base, with 13 bases left between them. CDR3 amino acids: CASSLRPPGTDTQYF. The CDR3 nucleotides read TGTGCCAGCAGCCTACGTCCGCCCGGCACAGATACGCAGTATTTT. The whole variable domain, filled in from reference TRBV7-3 and TRBJ2-3, reads GAGVSQTPSNKVTEKGKYVELRCDPISGHTALYWYRQSLGQGPEFLIYFQGTGAADDSGLPNDRFFAVRPEGSVSTLKIQRTERGDSAVYLCASSLRPPGTDTQYFGPGTRLTVL.

The chain carries TRBV7-9 and TRBJ1-1; 9 positions match TRBD1. The CDR3 is 16 residues long. Germline assignment: CDR1 SEHNR and CDR2 FQNEAQ (reference sequence). The J segment lost 3 bases and the V segment lost 4 bases, leaving 9 bases of the junction unmatched. The CDR3 nucleotides are TGTGCCAGCAGCTCCGGACAGGGGAGAGGGGACACTGAAGCTTTCTTT. Amino acids: CASSSGQGRGDTEAFF.

This clone was observed a single time. V gene TRBV6-6 combines with J gene TRBJ2-2, with TRBD1 identical over 9 bases. The V gene end was trimmed by 4 bases and the J gene end by 4 bases; junction bases not matched to a gene: 7. CDR3 length: 16 residues. The germline CDR1 and CDR2 sequences are MNHNY and SVGAGI (reference sequence). Written as DNA, the CDR3 is TGTGCCAGCAGTTGGGGGGACAGGGTCTTCACCGGGGAGCTGTTTTTT. This encodes CASSWGDRVFTGELFF.

The chain uses TRBV10-3 and TRBJ1-1; 10 bases are a match to TRBD1. The CDR3 consists of 14 residues. CDR1 is ENHRY and CDR2 is SYGVKD in the germline V gene. After removal of 3 bases from V and 4 bases from J, the junction contained 2 bases not matched to a gene. The CDR3 region is CAISDWTGGTEAFF. The CDR3 region has the DNA TGTGCCATCAGTGACTGGACAGGGGGCACTGAAGCTTTCTTT.

V gene TRBV28 combines with J gene TRBJ2-5, with TRBD2 matching over 9 bases. The ends lost 5 bases at V and 1 base at J; junction bases unmatched: 26. This CDR3 has 22 amino acids. Germline V gene sequence: CDR1 MDHEN, CDR2 SYDVKM. The chain's CDR3 is CASSPRLGVAGVVGKRQETQYF. The CDR3 DNA follows: TGTGCCAGCAGTCCCCGGCTGGGGGTAGCGGGAGTGGTGGGCAAGCGCCAAGAGACCCAGTACTTC.

The chain links TRBV18 to TRBJ1-1; the D is unclear. V lost 8 bases, J lost 0 bases, and 7 bases lay in between. The CDR3 totals 12 residues. CDR1 is KGHSH and CDR2 is LQKENI in the germline V gene. The CDR3 loop is CASLRMNTEAFF. CDR3 nucleotides: TGTGCCAGCCTCAGGATGAACACTGAAGCTTTCTTT.

This clone was observed once. The chain recombines TRBV6-6 with TRBJ2-3, with a weak D call TRBD2 (5 bases). Between the trimmed V and J ends, which lost 3 bases and 2 bases, there was a span of 12 bases. CDR1 and CDR2 (germline): MNHNY, SVGAGI (reference sequence). The CDR3 is 15 amino acids. The CDR3 DNA follows: TGTGCCAGCAGTTATGGCGGGTTTCCCACAGATACGCAGTATTTT. Encoded protein: CASSYGGFPTDTQYF.

This clone turned up a few times. At one of its ends the junction is not consistent with the germline gene, which may arise from a read error. The chain links TRBV7-7 to TRBJ2-2, with D possibly matching TRBD2 (5 bases). The CDR3 is made up of 17 amino acids. Germline V lookup: CDR1 SSHAT, CDR2 FNYEAQ (reference sequence). In DNA, the CDR3 is TGTGCTAGCAGCTTAGCGCTTGAGCCCGCGTCGGCCGGGGAGCTGTTTTTT. It specifies CASSLALEPASAGELFF.

This chain joins TRBV28 and TRBJ2-2, with 7 bases that match TRBD1. After removal of 5 bases from V and 7 bases from J, the junction contained 7 bases not matched to a gene. Per germline, CDR1 MDHEN and CDR2 SYDVKM. This CDR3 region has 14 residues. The CDR3 bases are TGTGCCAGCAGTCCACCGACAGGGCACGGGGAGCTGTTTTTT. This gives the protein CASSPPTGHGELFF.

The chain couples TRBV18 to TRBJ1-2; 7 nucleotides line up with TRBD1. Looked up from germline, CDR1 is KGHSH and CDR2 is LQKENI. J was trimmed by 6 bases and V by 4 bases; bases with no gene match: 5. The CDR3 is 13 amino acids. This chain's CDR3 is CASSLETGHGYTF. CDR3 in DNA: TGTGCCAGCTCACTAGAGACAGGGCATGGCTACACCTTC.

This sequence joins TRBV9 and TRBJ1-3; TRBD1 is a possible D gene (5 bases). V was trimmed by 0 bases and J by 2 bases, leaving 12 bases between them. This CDR3 is built from 16 residues. Per the germline V gene, CDR1 is SGDLS and CDR2 is YYNGEE. The CDR3 nucleotides read TGTGCCAGCAGCGTAGGGACACCTCCGACTGGAAACACCATATATTTT. Its protein is CASSVGTPPTGNTIYF.

V usage is TRBV28 and J usage is TRBJ1-2; the D is unclear. The germline gives CDR1 MDHEN, CDR2 SYDVKM. The ends were cut back, 6 bases at V and 7 bases at J, with 18 bases in the middle. This CDR3 has 14 residues. For the CDR3, the DNA is TGTGCCAGCAGACTAATCCCGGGAGCGGTTGGCTACACCTTC. Its translation is CASRLIPGAVGYTF.

This rearrangement joins TRBV5-4 to TRBJ1-1; D not certain. CDR1 is SGHNT, CDR2 YYREEE, per germline (reference sequence). The CDR3 sequence is 15 residues long. V lost 1 base to trimming and J lost 0 bases, with 10 bases between them. Here the CDR3 DNA reads TGTGCCAGCAGCTTGTGGAGTCGTGTGAACACTGAAGCTTTCTTT. Protein sequence: CASSLWSRVNTEAFF.

Only one count was recorded for this clone. V is TRBV5-1 and J is TRBJ1-2, with D possibly matching TRBD1 (5 bases). Per germline, CDR1 SGHRS and CDR2 YFSETQ. The CDR3 consists of 16 residues. V gave up 4 bases and J gave up 5 bases, with 21 bases separating them. CDR3 in amino acids: CASSLGDGTPVYGYTF. CDR3 coding DNA: TGCGCCAGCAGCCTAGGAGACGGGACGCCCGTTTATGGCTACACCTTC.